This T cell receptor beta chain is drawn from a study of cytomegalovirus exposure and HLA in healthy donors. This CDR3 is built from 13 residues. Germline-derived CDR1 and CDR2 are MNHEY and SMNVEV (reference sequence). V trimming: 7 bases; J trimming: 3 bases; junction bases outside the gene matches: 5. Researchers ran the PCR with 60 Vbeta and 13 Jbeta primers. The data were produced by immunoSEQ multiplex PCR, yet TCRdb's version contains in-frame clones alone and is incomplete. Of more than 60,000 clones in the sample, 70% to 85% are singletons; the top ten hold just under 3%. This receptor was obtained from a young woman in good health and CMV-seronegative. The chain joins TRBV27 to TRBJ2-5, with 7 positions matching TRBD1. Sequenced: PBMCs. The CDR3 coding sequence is TGTGCCAGCACCCGAACAGGGGAAGAGACCCAGTACTTC. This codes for CASTRTGEETQYF.